This T cell receptor (beta chain) was retrieved from a study of beta chain features in type 1 diabetes. Regarding the study as a whole: In type 1 diabetes patients, VDJ junctions had fewer insertions; deletions at these junctions were more frequent. Unsettled here was the matter of whether HLA type influences TCRB rearrangement. Moderately but significantly shorter TCRB CDR3s were found in Type 1 diabetes patients in all four CD4+ subsets.

Blood was collected once per donor into heparin, averaging around 0.11 L. What was sequenced were expressed TCRB transcripts, since all of the isolated RNA had been reverse transcribed. About 3.6 million reads on average were seen across naive, central memory and regulatory T cell samples. The assay was immunoSEQ multiplex PCR, and TCRdb's table has in-frame clones only and misses some. The data hold 95,000 to 150,000 clones, with roughly 17% observed a single time. There are a few counts of this clone. Antigen unknown. The clonotype comes from a man younger than 45 with type 1 diabetes. The specimen was central memory CD4+ T cells from blood.

CDR3 sequence (DNA): TGCGCCAGCAGCTTAACCCTAACAGCGGGCACTGAAGCTTTCTTT. Its translation is CASSLTLTAGTEAFF. This chain uses TRBV5-1 with TRBJ1-1; D is undetermined. CDR1 SGHRS and CDR2 YFSETQ come from the germline V gene. V was cut by 2 bases and J by 4 bases, with 15 bases left in between. The CDR3 runs 15 residues. Using reference TRBV5-1 and TRBJ1-1 for the parts outside the CDR3, the full variable domain is KAGVTQTPRYLIKTRGQQVTLSCSPISGHRSVSWYQQTPGQGLQFLFEYFSETQRNKGNFPGRFSGRQFSNSRSEMNVSTLELGDSALYLCASSLTLTAGTEAFFGQGTRLTVV.